This is a list of T cell receptor beta chains from one sample in a study of T cell repertoires in aging, cancer and after chemotherapy. In TCRdb, the multiplex PCR reads were re-called with MiXCR into one record per CDR3 protein. In the table there are 1,500 to 2,500 distinct CDR3 sequences, approximately 30% of which are singletons. Material: blood. The receptors shown here come from a human donor with a solid tumor. Each CDR3 is given without its conserved first and last residue. The order of the fields is V gene, J gene, CDR3 protein.

>TRBV7-2|TRBJ1-3
ASSMRGGENSGNTIY
>TRBV6-1|TRBJ2-2
ASSAQGDTGELF
>TRBV7-2|TRBJ1-1
ASSLLQGTEAF
>TRBV7-9|TRBJ1-4
ASSGGVGAKLF
>TRBV14|TRBJ1-2
ASSQNRGLGYT
>TRBV30|TRBJ1-6
AWTPPTPGITNSPLH
>TRBV6-5|TRBJ2-6
ASSGVAGANVLT
>TRBV18|TRBJ2-1
ASSLRTGGQNEQF
>TRBV7-2|TRBJ2-7
ARSTLADYEQY
>TRBV4-3|TRBJ1-4
ASSQDHRTNEKLF
>TRBV12-3/TRBV12-4|TRBJ1-5
ASSLGGATLSQH
>TRBV25-1|TRBJ2-1
ASSHMGLADNEQF
>TRBV12-3/TRBV12-4|TRBJ2-6
TSSLSGANVLT
>TRBV10-3|TRBJ1-5
AISRQGNQPQH
>TRBV6-5|TRBJ2-7
ASSLQGAYEQY
>TRBV6-5|TRBJ2-2
ASTGFENTGELF
>TRBV5-5|TRBJ2-2
ASSLQGTNTGELF
>TRBV20-1|TRBJ2-1
SVADWSNEQF
>TRBV19|TRBJ2-7
ASSLRGGAGFRYEQY
>TRBV28|TRBJ1-2
ASSSNYGYT
>TRBV6-5|TRBJ2-2
ASTGFENTKELF
>TRBV6-1|TRBJ2-3
ASSEAGGTPQY
>TRBV7-2|TRBJ2-1
ASSDRGGNEQF
>TRBV11-2|TRBJ1-1
ASSWGAGNGNTEAF
>TRBV7-2|TRBJ2-5
ASSRPGLSETQY
>TRBV20-1|TRBJ2-3
SASDRRPGYTDTQY
>TRBV18|TRBJ1-4
ASSPLGTNSEKLF
>TRBV19|TRBJ2-3
ASSLTGTSGSTDTQY
>TRBV27|TRBJ2-7
ASRRPGTYEQY
>TRBV11-2|TRBJ1-5
ASSLRPGQAPQH
>TRBV19|TRBJ1-2
ASSIVGGYYGYT
>TRBV5-4|TRBJ1-2
ASSVVGGGYGYT
>TRBV13|TRBJ2-5
ASSRRRGKETQY
>TRBV6-6|TRBJ1-5
ASSLTESNQPQH
>TRBV7-3|TRBJ2-2
ASSLTSGNTGELF
>TRBV5-4|TRBJ1-6
ASNEGTAYNSPLH
>TRBV28|TRBJ2-6
ASSLRSGANVLT
>TRBV19|TRBJ2-7
ASSVSGTTYEQY
>TRBV27|TRBJ2-1
ASSRTGGAGNEQF
>TRBV19|TRBJ1-1
ASSPPRTEAF